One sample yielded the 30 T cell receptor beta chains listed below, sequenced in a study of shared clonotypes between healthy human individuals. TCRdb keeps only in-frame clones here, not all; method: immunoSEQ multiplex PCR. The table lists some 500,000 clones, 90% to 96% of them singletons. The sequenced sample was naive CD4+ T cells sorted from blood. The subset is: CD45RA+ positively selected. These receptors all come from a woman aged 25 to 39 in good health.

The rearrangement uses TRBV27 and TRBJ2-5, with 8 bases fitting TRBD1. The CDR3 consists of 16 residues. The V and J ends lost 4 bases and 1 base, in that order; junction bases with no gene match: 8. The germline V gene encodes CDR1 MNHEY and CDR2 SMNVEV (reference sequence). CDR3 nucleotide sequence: TGTGCCAGCAGTTCCGGACAGGGTCAATTCCAAGAGACCCAGTACTTC. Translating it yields CASSSGQGQFQETQYF.

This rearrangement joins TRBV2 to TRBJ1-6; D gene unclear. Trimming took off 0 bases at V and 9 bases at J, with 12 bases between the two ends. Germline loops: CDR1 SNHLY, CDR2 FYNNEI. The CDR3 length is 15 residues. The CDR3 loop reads CASSEARVFGSPLHF. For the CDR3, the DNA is TGTGCCAGCAGTGAAGCGAGGGTGTTCGGTTCACCCCTCCACTTT.

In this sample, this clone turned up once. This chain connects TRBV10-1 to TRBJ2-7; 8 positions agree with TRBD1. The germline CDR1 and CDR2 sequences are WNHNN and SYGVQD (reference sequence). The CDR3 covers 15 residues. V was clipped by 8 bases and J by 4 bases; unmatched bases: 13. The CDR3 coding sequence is TGCGCCAGCCAAGACAAAAAAGGACAGGGTTACGAGCAGTACTTC. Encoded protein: CASQDKKGQGYEQYF.

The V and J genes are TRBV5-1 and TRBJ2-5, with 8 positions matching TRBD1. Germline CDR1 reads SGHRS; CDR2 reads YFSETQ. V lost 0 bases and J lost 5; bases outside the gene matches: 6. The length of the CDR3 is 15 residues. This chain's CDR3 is CASSLVTGGDETQYF. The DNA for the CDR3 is TGCGCCAGCAGCTTGGTAACAGGGGGAGACGAGACCCAGTACTTC.

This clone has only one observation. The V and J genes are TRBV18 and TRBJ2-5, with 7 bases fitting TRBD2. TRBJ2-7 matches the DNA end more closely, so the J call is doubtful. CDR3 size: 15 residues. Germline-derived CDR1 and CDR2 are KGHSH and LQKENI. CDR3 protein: CASSFASGSSYEQYF. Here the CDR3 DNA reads TGTGCCAGCTCCTTCGCTAGCGGAAGCTCCTACGAGCAGTACTTC.

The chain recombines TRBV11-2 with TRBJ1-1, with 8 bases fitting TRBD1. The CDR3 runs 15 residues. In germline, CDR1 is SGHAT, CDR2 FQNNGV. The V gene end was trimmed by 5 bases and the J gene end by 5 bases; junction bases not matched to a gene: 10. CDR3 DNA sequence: TGTGCCAGCAGCCAATCCGGACAGGGTTGGACTGAAGCTTTCTTT. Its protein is CASSQSGQGWTEAFF.

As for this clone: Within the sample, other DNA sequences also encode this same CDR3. This CDR3 is CASSSTSGGETQYF. DNA for the CDR3: TGTGCCAGCAGCTCCACTAGCGGGGGGGAGACCCAGTACTTC. The rearrangement joins TRBV5-6 to TRBJ2-5, with 12 bases aligning to TRBD2. CDR1 SGHDT and CDR2 YYEEEE come from the germline V gene. V shed 3 bases, J shed 5 bases, and the junction held 2 bases outside the gene matches. This CDR3 region has 14 residues.

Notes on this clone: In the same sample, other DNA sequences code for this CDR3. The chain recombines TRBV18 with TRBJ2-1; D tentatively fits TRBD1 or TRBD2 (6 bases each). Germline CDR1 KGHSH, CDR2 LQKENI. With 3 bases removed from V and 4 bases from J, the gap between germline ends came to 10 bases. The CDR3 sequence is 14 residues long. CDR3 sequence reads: CASSPGGGYNEQFF. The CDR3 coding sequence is TGTGCCAGCTCACCCGGGGGCGGGTACAATGAGCAGTTCTTC. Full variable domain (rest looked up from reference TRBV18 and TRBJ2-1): NAGVMQNPRHLVRRRGQEARLRCSPMKGHSHVYWYRQLPEEGLKFMVYLQKENIIDESGMPKERFSAEFPKEGPSILRIQQVVRGDSAAYFCASSPGGGYNEQFFGPGTRLTVL.

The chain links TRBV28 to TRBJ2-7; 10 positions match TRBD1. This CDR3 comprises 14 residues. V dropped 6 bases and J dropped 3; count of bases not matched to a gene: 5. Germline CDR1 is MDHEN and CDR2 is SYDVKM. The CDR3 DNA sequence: TGTGCCAGCAGCGGGACAGGGGAGGTCTACGAGCAGTACTTC. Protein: CASSGTGEVYEQYF.

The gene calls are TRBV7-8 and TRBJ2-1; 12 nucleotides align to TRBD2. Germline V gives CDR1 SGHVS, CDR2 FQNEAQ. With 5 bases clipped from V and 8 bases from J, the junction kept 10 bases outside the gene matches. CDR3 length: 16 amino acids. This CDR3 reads CASSLILAGGSYEQFF. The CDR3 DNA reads TGTGCCAGCAGCCTCATCCTAGCGGGAGGGTCATATGAGCAGTTCTTC.

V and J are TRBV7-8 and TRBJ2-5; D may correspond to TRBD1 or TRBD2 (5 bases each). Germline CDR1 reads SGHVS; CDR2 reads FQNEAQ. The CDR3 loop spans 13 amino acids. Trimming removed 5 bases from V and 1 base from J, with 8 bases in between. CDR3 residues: CASSTGTQETQYF. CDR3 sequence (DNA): TGTGCCAGCAGCACCGGGACCCAAGAGACCCAGTACTTC.

CDR3 sequence reads: CASTLDAVNYGYTF. The CDR3 DNA follows: TGTGCCAGCACCTTAGACGCGGTTAACTATGGCTACACCTTC. The chain couples TRBV28 to TRBJ1-2; D is uncertain. V was trimmed by 7 bases and J by 1 base, leaving 13 bases between them. The CDR3 loop spans 14 amino acids. From germline, CDR1 is MDHEN and CDR2 SYDVKM.

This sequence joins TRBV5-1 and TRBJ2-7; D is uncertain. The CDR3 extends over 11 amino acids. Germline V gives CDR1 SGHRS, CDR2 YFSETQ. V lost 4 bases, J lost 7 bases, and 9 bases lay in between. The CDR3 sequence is CASSISREQYF. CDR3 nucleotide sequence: TGCGCCAGCAGCATCTCCCGGGAGCAGTACTTC. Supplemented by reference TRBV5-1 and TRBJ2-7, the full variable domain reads KAGVTQTPRYLIKTRGQQVTLSCSPISGHRSVSWYQQTPGQGLQFLFEYFSETQRNKGNFPGRFSGRQFSNSRSEMNVSTLELGDSALYLCASSISREQYFGPGTRLTVT.

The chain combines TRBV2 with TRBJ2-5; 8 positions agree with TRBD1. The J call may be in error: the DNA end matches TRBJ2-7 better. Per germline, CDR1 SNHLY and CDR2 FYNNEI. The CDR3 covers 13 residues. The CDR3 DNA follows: TGTGCCAGCAGGGATCGGACAGGGCCCGAGCAGTACTTC. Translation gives CASRDRTGPEQYF.

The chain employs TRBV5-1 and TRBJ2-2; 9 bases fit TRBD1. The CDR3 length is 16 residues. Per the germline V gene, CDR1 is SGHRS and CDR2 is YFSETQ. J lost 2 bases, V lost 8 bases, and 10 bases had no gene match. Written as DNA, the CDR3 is TGCGCCAGTACCCGCCGGACAGGGGCTAACACCGGGGAGCTGTTTTTT. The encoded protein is CASTRRTGANTGELFF.

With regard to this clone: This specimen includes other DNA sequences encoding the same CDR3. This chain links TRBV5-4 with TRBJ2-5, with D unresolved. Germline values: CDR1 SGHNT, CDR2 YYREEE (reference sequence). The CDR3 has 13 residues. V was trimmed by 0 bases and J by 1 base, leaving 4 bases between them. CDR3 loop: CASSLEAQETQYF. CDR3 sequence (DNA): TGTGCCAGCAGCTTGGAAGCCCAAGAGACCCAGTACTTC.

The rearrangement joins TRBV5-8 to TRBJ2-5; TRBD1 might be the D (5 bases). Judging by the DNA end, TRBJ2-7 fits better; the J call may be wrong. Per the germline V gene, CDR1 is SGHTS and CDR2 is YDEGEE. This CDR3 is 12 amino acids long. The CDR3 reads CASSPDTYEQYF. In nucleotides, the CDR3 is TGTGCCAGCAGCCCGGACACCTACGAGCAGTACTTC.

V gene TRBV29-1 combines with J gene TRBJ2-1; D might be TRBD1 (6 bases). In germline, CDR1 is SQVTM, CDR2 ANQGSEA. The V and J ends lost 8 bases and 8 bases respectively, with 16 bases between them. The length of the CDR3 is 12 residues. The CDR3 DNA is TGCAGCTTCGGACAGACCGCCCATGAGCAGTTCTTC. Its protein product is CSFGQTAHEQFF.

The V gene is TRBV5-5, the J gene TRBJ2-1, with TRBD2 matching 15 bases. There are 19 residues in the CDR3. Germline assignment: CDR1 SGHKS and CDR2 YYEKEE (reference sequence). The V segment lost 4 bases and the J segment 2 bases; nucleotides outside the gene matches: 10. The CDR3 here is CASSTGTSGRSVTYNEQFF. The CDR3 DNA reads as TGTGCCAGCAGCACCGGGACTAGCGGGAGGTCAGTAACCTACAATGAGCAGTTCTTC.

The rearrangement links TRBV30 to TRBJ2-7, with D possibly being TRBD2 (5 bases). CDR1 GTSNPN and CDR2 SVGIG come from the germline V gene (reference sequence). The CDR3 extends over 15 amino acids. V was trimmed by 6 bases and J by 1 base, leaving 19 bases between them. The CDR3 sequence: CACQEGQAASYEQYF. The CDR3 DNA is TGTGCCTGTCAAGAGGGCCAGGCCGCGTCCTACGAGCAGTACTTC.

In DNA, the CDR3 is TGCGCCAGCAGACCTCGACAGGGTTTTAGTCACACAGATACGCAGTATTTT. This sequence encodes CASRPRQGFSHTDTQYF. V gene TRBV5-1 combines with J gene TRBJ2-3, with TRBD1 matching over 7 bases. This CDR3 comprises 17 residues. The trim removed 5 bases at V and 2 bases at J, leaving 14 bases unmatched. CDR1 and CDR2 (germline): SGHRS, YFSETQ.

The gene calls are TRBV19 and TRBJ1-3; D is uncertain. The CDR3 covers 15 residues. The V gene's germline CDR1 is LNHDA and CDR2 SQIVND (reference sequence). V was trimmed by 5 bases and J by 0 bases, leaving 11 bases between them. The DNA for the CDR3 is TGTGCCAGTAGTCCGATGGCCCGCTCTGGAAACACCATATATTTT. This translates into CASSPMARSGNTIYF.

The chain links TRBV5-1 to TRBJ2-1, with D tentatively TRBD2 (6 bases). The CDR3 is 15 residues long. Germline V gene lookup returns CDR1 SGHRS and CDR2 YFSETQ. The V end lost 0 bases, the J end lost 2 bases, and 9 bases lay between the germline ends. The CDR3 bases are TGCGCCAGCAGCTTGGCGGGAGAGGCCTACAATGAGCAGTTCTTC. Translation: CASSLAGEAYNEQFF.

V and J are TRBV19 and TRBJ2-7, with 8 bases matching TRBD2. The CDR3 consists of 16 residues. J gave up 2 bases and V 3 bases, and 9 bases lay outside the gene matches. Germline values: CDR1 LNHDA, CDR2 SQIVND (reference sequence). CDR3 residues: CASSIVSGSLTYEQYF. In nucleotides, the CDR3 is TGTGCCAGTAGTATCGTCAGCGGGAGCTTAACCTACGAGCAGTACTTC. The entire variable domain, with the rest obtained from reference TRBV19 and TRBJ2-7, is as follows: DGGITQSPKYLFRKEGQNVTLSCEQNLNHDAMYWYRQDPGQGLRLIYYSQIVNDFQKGDIAEGYSVSREKKESFPLTVTSAQKNPTAFYLCASSIVSGSLTYEQYFGPGTRLTVT.

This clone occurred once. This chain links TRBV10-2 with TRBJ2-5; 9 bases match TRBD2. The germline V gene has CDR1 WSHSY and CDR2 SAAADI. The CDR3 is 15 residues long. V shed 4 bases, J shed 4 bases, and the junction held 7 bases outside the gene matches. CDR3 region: CASSVTGAGGETQYF. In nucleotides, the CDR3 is TGCGCCAGCAGTGTGACGGGAGCGGGAGGAGAGACCCAGTACTTC.

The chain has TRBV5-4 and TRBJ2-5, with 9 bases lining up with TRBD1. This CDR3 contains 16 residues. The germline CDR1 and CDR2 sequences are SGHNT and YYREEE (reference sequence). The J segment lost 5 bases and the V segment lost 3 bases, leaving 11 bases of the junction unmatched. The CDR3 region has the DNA TGTGCCAGCAGCTCACAGGGGGCGCGAGGGTGGGAGACCCAGTACTTC. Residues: CASSSQGARGWETQYF.

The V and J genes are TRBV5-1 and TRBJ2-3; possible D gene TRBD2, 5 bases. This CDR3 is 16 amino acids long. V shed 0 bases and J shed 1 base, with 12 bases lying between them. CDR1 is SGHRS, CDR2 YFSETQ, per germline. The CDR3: CASSLEGAVGTDTQYF. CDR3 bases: TGCGCCAGCAGCTTGGAGGGAGCAGTCGGCACAGATACGCAGTATTTT.

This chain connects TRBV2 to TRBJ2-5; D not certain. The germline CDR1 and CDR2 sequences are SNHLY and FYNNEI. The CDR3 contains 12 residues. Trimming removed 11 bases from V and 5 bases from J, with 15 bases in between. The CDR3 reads CAANPDGETQYF. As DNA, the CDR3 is TGTGCCGCTAACCCGGACGGGGAGACCCAGTACTTC.

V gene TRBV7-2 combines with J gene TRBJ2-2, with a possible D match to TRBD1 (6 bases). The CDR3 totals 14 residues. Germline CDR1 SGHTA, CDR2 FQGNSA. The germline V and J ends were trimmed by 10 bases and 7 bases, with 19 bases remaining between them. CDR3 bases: TGTGCCACCCCTGCTTGGGGGCTCGGCGGGGAGCTGTTTTTT. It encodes CATPAWGLGGELFF. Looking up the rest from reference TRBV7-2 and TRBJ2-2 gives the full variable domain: GAGVSQSPSNKVTEKGKDVELRCDPISGHTALYWYRQSLGQGLEFLIYFQGNSAPDKSGLPSDRFSAERTGGSVSTLTIQRTQQEDSAVYLCATPAWGLGGELFFGEGSRLTVL.

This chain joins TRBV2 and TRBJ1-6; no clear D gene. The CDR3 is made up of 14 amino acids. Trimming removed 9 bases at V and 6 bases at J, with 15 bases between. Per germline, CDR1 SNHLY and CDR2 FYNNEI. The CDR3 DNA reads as TGTGCCAGTTCAGGCGAAATCCGTAATTCACCCCTCCACTTT. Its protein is CASSGEIRNSPLHF.